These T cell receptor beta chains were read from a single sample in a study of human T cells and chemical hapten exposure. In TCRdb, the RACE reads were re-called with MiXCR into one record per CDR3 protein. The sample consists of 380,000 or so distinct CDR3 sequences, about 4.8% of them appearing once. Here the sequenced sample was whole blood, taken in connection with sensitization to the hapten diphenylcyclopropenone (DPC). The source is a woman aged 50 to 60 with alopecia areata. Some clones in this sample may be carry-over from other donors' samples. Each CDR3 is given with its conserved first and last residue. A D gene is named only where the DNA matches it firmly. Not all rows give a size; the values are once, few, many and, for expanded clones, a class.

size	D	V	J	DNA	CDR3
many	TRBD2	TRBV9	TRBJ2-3	TGTGCCAGCAGCGTAGTGGCTAGCGGGGGCCTAGATACGCAGTATTTT	CASSVVASGGLDTQYF
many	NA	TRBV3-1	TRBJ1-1	TGTGCCAGCAGCCAAGATCTCGGGGTAGCTTTCTTT	CASSQDLGVAFF
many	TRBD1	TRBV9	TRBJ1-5	TGTGCCAGCAGCGTAGGAGGACAGGGTGTCCAGCCCCAGCATTTT	CASSVGGQGVQPQHF
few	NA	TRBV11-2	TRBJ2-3	TGTGCCAGCAGCCTCCGATCGATAGGGGAAAGTACAGATACGCAGTATTTT	CASSLRSIGESTDTQYF
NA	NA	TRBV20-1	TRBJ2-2	TGCAGTGCTAGCGTACAGGACGGGGAGCTGTTTTTT	CSASVQDGELFF
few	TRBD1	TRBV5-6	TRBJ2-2	TGTGCCAGCAGACCCGAAGGGACAGGGGCGAACACCGGGGAGCTGTTTTTT	CASRPEGTGANTGELFF
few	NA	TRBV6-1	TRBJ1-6	TGTGCCAGCAGTGAATGGGACCGTGACCGAAATTCACCCCTCCACTTT	CASSEWDRDRNSPLHF
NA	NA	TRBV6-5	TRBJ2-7	TGTGCCAGCAGACTGGGACATGACTACGAGCAGTACTTC	CASRLGHDYEQYF
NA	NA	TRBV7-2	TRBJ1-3	TGTGCCAGCAGTCACCCGCGGACCTCCTCTGGAAACACCATATATTTT	CASSHPRTSSGNTIYF
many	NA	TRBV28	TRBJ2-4	TGTGCCAGCAGCGCGTGGCATGGGGTGGCCAAAAACATTCAGTACTTC	CASSAWHGVAKNIQYF
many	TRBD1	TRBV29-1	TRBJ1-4	TGCAGCGTTGATCAGGGGGCGGATGGAAAACTGTTTTTT	CSVDQGADGKLFF
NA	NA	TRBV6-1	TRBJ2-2	TGTGCCAGTCGACTTTTACCGAACACCGGGGAGCTGTTTTTT	CASRLLPNTGELFF
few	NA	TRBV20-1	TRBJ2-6	TGCAGTGCTAGACTCCCGATGTCTGGGGCCAACGTCCTGACTTTC	CSARLPMSGANVLTF
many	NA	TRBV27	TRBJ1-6	TGTGCCAGCAGTTTCATTGGGAATTCACCCCTCCACTTT	CASSFIGNSPLHF
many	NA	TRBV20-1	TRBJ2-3	TGCAGTGCTAGAGAAGGTGGGGGAACGCAGTATTTT	CSAREGGGTQYF
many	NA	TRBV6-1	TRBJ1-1	TGTGCCAGCAGTGAGACAGCGAACACTGAAGCTTTCTTT	CASSETANTEAFF
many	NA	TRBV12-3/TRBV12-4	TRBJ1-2	TGTGCCAGCAGTGCACAGAGGCGGGGCTATGGCTACACCTTC	CASSAQRRGYGYTF
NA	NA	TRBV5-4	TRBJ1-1	TGTGCCAGCAGCCTGGACGGAGGGCGCGGGGAAGCTTTCTTT	CASSLDGGRGEAFF
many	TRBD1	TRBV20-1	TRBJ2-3	TGCAGTGCTAACCCGGACAGGGGGCGAATAGATACGCAGTATTTT	CSANPDRGRIDTQYF
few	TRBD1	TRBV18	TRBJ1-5	TGTGCCAGCTCACCCGGGACAGGGGGCAGGGAGCCCCAGCATTTT	CASSPGTGGREPQHF